Reported below is one T cell receptor beta chain. These data come from a study of follicular helper T cells after annual influenza vaccination. Turning to the study itself: For some subjects, blood spans the 2013-2014, 2014-2015 and 2015-2016 annual vaccinations.

As for time point: 2015-2016 season, 7 days after influenza vaccination. Subjects lived in the community and lacked influenza vaccine within the prior 6 months. Between about 40 and 110 mL of blood was drawn per time point. Sequenced by immunoSEQ multiplex PCR; TCRdb stores in-frame clones only, minus some. The sample has about 9,700 clones, less than 90% seen once; the top ten hold roughly 0.4%. The CDR3 has 15 amino acids. The V end lost 1 base, the J end lost 7 bases, and 13 bases lay between the germline ends. Looked up from germline, CDR1 is SGHVS and CDR2 is FNYEAQ. Source: CXCR5- memory CD4+ T cells sorted from blood, taken 7 days after influenza vaccination. The rearrangement uses TRBV7-6 and TRBJ1-4, with D possibly TRBD1 on 6 matching bases. The receptor was derived from an adult who received the influenza vaccine. CDR3 in DNA: TGTGCCAGCAGCTTAGTTGGACAGAGGGGTGAAAAACTGTTTTTT. Protein product: CASSLVGQRGEKLFF.